This TCR beta chain was sequenced in a study of cytomegalovirus exposure and HLA in healthy donors. In this sample, this clone turned up a few times. The PCR used 60 Vbeta and 13 Jbeta primers. Clones were sequenced by immunoSEQ multiplex PCR, and TCRdb holds only the in-frame ones, with some missing. The data show roughly 200,000 clones, with approximately 9.5% seen just once and 1% to 1.5% held by the top ten. The CDR3 extends over 15 amino acids. V dropped 0 bases and J dropped 2 bases, with 11 bases sitting between them. The V gene's germline CDR1 is SGDLS and CDR2 YYNGEE. Source material: PBMCs. The chain uses TRBV9 and TRBJ1-1; D is unresolved. This receptor was taken from a woman aged 30 to 39 in good health and CMV-seropositive. The CDR3 region is CASSVGGTLNTEAFF. Written as DNA, the CDR3 is TGTGCCAGCAGCGTAGGAGGAACCTTAAACACTGAAGCTTTCTTT. Based on the CDR3 plus reference TRBV9 and TRBJ1-1, the full variable domain is DSGVTQTPKHLITATGQRVTLRCSPRSGDLSVYWYQQSLDQGLQFLIQYYNGEERAKGNILERFSAQQFPDLHSELNLSSLELGDSALYFCASSVGGTLNTEAFFGQGTRLTVV.